The sequence of this T cell receptor beta chain was determined in a study of blood T cell repertoires in COVID-19. Study summary: Some COVID-19 samples were acute and others convalescent; all came from the United States, Italy and Spain. PBMCs, B-cell-depleted T cells, or T cells were the source of the cDNA or gDNA that made up the material.

Original handling: Reference gene primers were amplified, and this amplification served to estimate nucleated cell counts. Assay: immunoSEQ multiplex PCR; the TCRdb copy retains only in-frame clones and omits some. V, J and clone size were drawn from that table, and D and trimming were deduced from the DNA. Among roughly 130,000 clones listed, roughly 80% were seen once. The CDR3 runs to 12 residues. The germline V and J ends were trimmed by 4 bases and 4 bases, with 6 bases remaining between them. Germline V gene data show CDR1 as SGHNT and CDR2 as YYREEE (reference sequence). The rearrangement uses TRBV5-4 and TRBJ2-1; D remains unclear. Input material: peripheral blood. The TCR originated in a woman between 50 and 59 years old with acute or convalescent COVID-19. The CDR3 is CASSPSYNEQFF. The CDR3 DNA reads as TGTGCCAGCAGCCCTAGTTACAATGAGCAGTTCTTC.